A single sample gave rise to the 13 T cell receptor beta chains below, sequenced in a study of blood T cell repertoires in COVID-19. The assay was immunoSEQ multiplex PCR, and TCRdb's table has in-frame clones only and misses some. The sample records 130,000 to 150,000 clones, about 85% being singletons. Sequencing used PBMCs or T cells enriched from blood (not recorded which). The receptors originated from a middle-aged woman who had been exposed to COVID-19.

In this sample, this clone turned up once. V usage is TRBV18 and J usage is TRBJ1-5; weak D call: TRBD1 (6 bases). This CDR3 has 16 amino acids. The V end was cut by 2 bases, the J end by 0 bases, with 11 bases between. CDR1 KGHSH and CDR2 LQKENI come from the germline V gene. CDR3 coding DNA: TGTGCCAGCTCACCATCGCAGGGGAATAGCAATCAGCCCCAGCATTTT. This gives the protein CASSPSQGNSNQPQHF. The whole variable domain, remainder taken from reference TRBV18 and TRBJ1-5, is NAGVMQNPRHLVRRRGQEARLRCSPMKGHSHVYWYRQLPEEGLKFMVYLQKENIIDESGMPKERFSAEFPKEGPSILRIQQVVRGDSAAYFCASSPSQGNSNQPQHFGDGTRLSIL.

The CDR3 sequence: CASRRTGVDEAFF. The CDR3 nucleotides are TGTGCCAGTAGGCGGACAGGGGTCGATGAAGCTTTCTTT. The rearrangement links TRBV19 to TRBJ1-1; TRBD1 aligns across 9 bases. The J segment lost 7 bases and the V segment lost 6 bases, leaving 6 bases of the junction unmatched. This CDR3 comprises 13 residues. In germline, CDR1 is LNHDA, CDR2 SQIVND (reference sequence). Supplemented by reference TRBV19 and TRBJ1-1, the full variable domain reads DGGITQSPKYLFRKEGQNVTLSCEQNLNHDAMYWYRQDPGQGLRLIYYSQIVNDFQKGDIAEGYSVSREKKESFPLTVTSAQKNPTAFYLCASRRTGVDEAFFGQGTRLTVV.

V is TRBV6-2 or TRBV6-3 and J is TRBJ2-1, with a tentative D call TRBD1 (6 bases). The CDR3 runs to 15 residues. Trimming pared 6 bases from V and 5 bases from J, leaving 17 bases between. CDR1 is MNHEY, CDR2 SVGEGT, per germline. CDR3 sequence reads: CASSPHREENNEQFF. Written as DNA, the CDR3 is TGTGCCAGCAGCCCCCACAGGGAAGAAAACAATGAGCAGTTCTTC.

The sample holds one count of this clone. The rearrangement links TRBV27 to TRBJ2-7; 9 bases line up with TRBD1. The CDR3 spans 16 residues. The V gene's germline CDR1 is MNHEY and CDR2 SMNVEV (reference sequence). The ends lost 4 bases at V and 0 bases at J; junction bases unmatched: 7. CDR3: CASSYTGGLSSYEQYF. In DNA, the CDR3 is TGTGCCAGCAGTTACACAGGGGGCCTTAGCTCCTACGAGCAGTACTTC.

This chain connects TRBV6-5 to TRBJ1-2; unclear D gene. This CDR3 comprises 11 residues. Germline V lookup: CDR1 MNHEY, CDR2 SVGAGI. The V end was cut by 7 bases, the J end by 8 bases, with 11 bases between. CDR3 DNA sequence: TGTGCCAGCACGAGGGCTAGGGGCTACACCTTC. Its protein product is CASTRARGYTF.

V is TRBV28 and J is TRBJ2-7; D is unclear. Germline V CDR1 and CDR2: MDHEN, SYDVKM. The V end lost 8 bases, the J end lost 4 bases, and 9 bases lay between the germline ends. This CDR3 has 11 amino acids. The CDR3 sequence is CASQKLYEQYF. As DNA, the CDR3 is TGTGCCAGCCAGAAGTTGTACGAGCAGTACTTC. Looking up the rest from reference TRBV28 and TRBJ2-7 gives the full variable domain: DVKVTQSSRYLVKRTGEKVFLECVQDMDHENMFWYRQDPGLGLRLIYFSYDVKMKEKGDIPEGYSVSREKKERFSLILESASTNQTSMYLCASQKLYEQYFGPGTRLTVT.

This clone has just one count. In nucleotides, the CDR3 is TGTGCCAGCAGCTCCCTCAGGGTACCCCACGAGCAGTACTTC. This translates into CASSSLRVPHEQYF. The chain carries TRBV11-2 and TRBJ2-7, with D perhaps matching TRBD1 (5 bases). The CDR3 has 14 residues. Germline values: CDR1 SGHAT, CDR2 FQNNGV. V gave up 4 bases and J gave up 5 bases, with 15 bases separating them.

The gene calls are TRBV6-6 and TRBJ2-7; the match to TRBD2 covers 14 bases. Germline V lookup: CDR1 MNHNY, CDR2 SVGAGI (reference sequence). This CDR3 spans 17 amino acids. V trimming: 5 bases; J trimming: 3 bases; junction bases outside the gene matches: 9. As DNA, the CDR3 is TGTGCCAGCAGTCCCGGGACTAGCGGGAGTGTCTACTACGAGCAGTACTTC. Translating it yields CASSPGTSGSVYYEQYF.

This chain joins TRBV6-2 or TRBV6-3 and TRBJ2-7; 10 bases are a match to TRBD1. The V gene end was trimmed by 4 bases and the J gene end by 2 bases; junction bases not matched to a gene: 2. The CDR3 consists of 14 residues. Germline-derived CDR1 and CDR2 are MNHEY and SVGEGT. This CDR3 is CASSWGQGPYEQYF. The CDR3 DNA follows: TGTGCCAGCAGTTGGGGACAGGGGCCCTACGAGCAGTACTTC.

The chain recombines TRBV20-1 with TRBJ2-7; 7 nucleotides line up with TRBD1. Germline V gene data show CDR1 as DFQATT and CDR2 as SNEGSKA (reference sequence). Trimming cost V 3 bases and J 5 bases; bases outside gene matches: 10. The CDR3 loop spans 14 amino acids. The CDR3 nucleotides are TGCAGTGCTAGTAGGGGGCCGAATGGCGACGAGCAGTACTTC. Translation gives CSASRGPNGDEQYF.

The chain combines TRBV6-5 with TRBJ1-1; 7 positions agree with TRBD1. The CDR3 extends over 14 amino acids. CDR1 is MNHEY and CDR2 is SVGAGI in the germline V gene. Trimming cost V 7 bases and J 2 bases; bases outside gene matches: 7. CDR3 bases: TGTGCCAGCACCATCAACAGGGGAAACACTGAAGCTTTCTTT. Residues: CASTINRGNTEAFF.

This clone was seen a single time. V gene TRBV27 combines with J gene TRBJ2-5; 7 nucleotides line up with TRBD2. This CDR3 comprises 13 residues. The ends lost 5 bases at V and 5 bases at J; junction bases unmatched: 5. Germline CDR1 MNHEY, CDR2 SMNVEV (reference sequence). The CDR3 region is CASSKLGGETQYF. CDR3 in DNA: TGTGCCAGCAGTAAACTGGGGGGGGAGACCCAGTACTTC.

J is TRBJ2-5 and V is TRBV7-9; D perhaps matches TRBD1 (6 bases). Germline CDR1 reads SEHNR; CDR2 reads FQNEAQ (reference sequence). This CDR3 contains 13 residues. V was trimmed by 3 bases and J by 6 bases, leaving 11 bases between them. CDR3 nucleotides: TGTGCCAGCAGCTTTCAGGGGCGACAGACCCAGTACTTC. This encodes CASSFQGRQTQYF.